The next 24 T cell receptor beta chains were all read from a single sample in a study of T cell responses to AZD1222 COVID-19 vaccine. Produced via immunoSEQ multiplex PCR; TCRdb's table is partial and in-frame only. The sample lists about 100,000 clones; just under 90% were seen once. Sequences were derived from peripheral blood, sampled on day 0 of AZD1222 vaccination. These receptors originate from an adult in good health.

The rearrangement joins TRBV7-9 to TRBJ2-7; TRBD2 agrees at 9 bases. Germline CDR1 reads SEHNR; CDR2 reads FQNEAQ (reference sequence). Trimming at V came to 5 bases and at J to 0 bases, leaving 5 bases not matched to a gene. The CDR3 extends over 15 amino acids. CDR3 coding DNA: TGTGCCAGCAGCCCCCTAGCGGGGAGCTCCTACGAGCAGTACTTC. Translated, it gives CASSPLAGSSYEQYF. Supplemented by reference TRBV7-9 and TRBJ2-7, the full variable domain reads DTGVSQNPRHKITKRGQNVTFRCDPISEHNRLYWYRQTLGQGPEFLTYFQNEAQLEKSRLLSDRFSAERPKGSFSTLEIQRTEQGDSAMYLCASSPLAGSSYEQYFGPGTRLTVT.

The V gene is TRBV5-1, the J gene TRBJ2-7; D may be TRBD1 (6 bases). Germline CDR1 reads SGHRS; CDR2 reads YFSETQ. Trimming removed 4 bases at V and 7 bases at J, with 18 bases between. This CDR3 region has 14 residues. The CDR3 DNA sequence: TGCGCCAGCAGCCTAGGACAGTGGAGTGGGGAGCAGTACTTC. It specifies CASSLGQWSGEQYF.

The chain has TRBV18 and TRBJ2-7; TRBD1 might be the D (5 bases). The CDR3 extends over 14 amino acids. V was clipped by 6 bases and J by 2 bases, with 14 bases between them. Germline lookup yields CDR1 KGHSH and CDR2 LQKENI. The CDR3 loop is CASSPTQGTYEQYF. The DNA for the CDR3 is TGTGCCAGCTCCCCAACCCAGGGTACCTACGAGCAGTACTTC.

V is TRBV9 and J is TRBJ2-5; 12 bases map to TRBD2. V shed 0 bases, J shed 5 bases, and the junction held 5 bases outside the gene matches. This CDR3 comprises 16 residues. The germline gives CDR1 SGDLS, CDR2 YYNGEE. The CDR3 DNA reads TGTGCCAGCAGCGTAGGGTCTAGCGGGGGGGCGGAGACCCAGTACTTC. Protein product: CASSVGSSGGAETQYF.

This chain connects TRBV6-4 to TRBJ1-6; tentative D call: TRBD1 (5 bases). Trimming cost V 8 bases and J 0 bases, with 17 bases left between them. The CDR3 runs to 17 residues. Germline-derived CDR1 and CDR2 are MRHNA and SNTAGT. The CDR3 nucleotides are TGTGCCAGCCCTATCAGGGAACAGAGCTCCTATAATTCACCCCTCCACTTT. It yields the protein CASPIREQSSYNSPLHF.

This chain uses TRBV11-3 with TRBJ2-1, with TRBD1 matching 7 bases. V was clipped by 4 bases and J by 9 bases; unmatched bases: 3. This CDR3 has 12 residues. In germline, CDR1 is SGHNT, CDR2 YENEEA. The CDR3 here is CASSSQGPEQFF. The DNA for the CDR3 is TGTGCCAGCAGCTCACAGGGGCCTGAGCAGTTCTTC.

Written as DNA, the CDR3 is TGTGCCAGCAGCTACATCCGAAGCGGGAGACATGAGCAGTTCTTC. Residues: CASSYIRSGRHEQFF. The chain links TRBV7-3 to TRBJ2-1; 8 bases map to TRBD2. The J segment lost 8 bases and the V segment lost 4 bases, leaving 10 bases of the junction unmatched. Germline values: CDR1 SGHTA, CDR2 FQGTGA. This CDR3 region has 15 residues.

CDR3 sequence reads: CASSSQTGAEAFF. CDR3 in DNA: TGTGCCAGCAGCTCCCAGACAGGGGCTGAAGCTTTCTTT. V usage is TRBV12-3 or TRBV12-4 and J usage is TRBJ1-1; TRBD1 aligns across 8 bases. The CDR3 runs to 13 residues. Trimming removed 6 bases from V and 6 bases from J; junction bases left unmatched: 6.

The chain couples TRBV11-2 to TRBJ2-2, with a weak D call TRBD2 (6 bases). Germline V gene sequence: CDR1 SGHAT, CDR2 FQNNGV. The CDR3 consists of 17 residues. Trimming stripped 3 bases from V and 1 base from J, with 15 bases between. DNA of the CDR3: TGTGCCAGCAGCTTGGGGTTTGGGACTTTGAACACCGGGGAGCTGTTTTTT. Translated: CASSLGFGTLNTGELFF. Full variable domain (missing parts from reference TRBV11-2 and TRBJ2-2): EAGVAQSPRYKIIEKRQSVAFWCNPISGHATLYWYQQILGQGPKLLIQFQNNGVVDDSQLPKDRFSAERLKGVDSTLKIQPAKLEDSAVYLCASSLGFGTLNTGELFFGEGSRLTVL.

The chain employs TRBV18 and TRBJ2-7; 7 bases align to TRBD1. Germline V gene lookup returns CDR1 KGHSH and CDR2 LQKENI. CDR3 length: 13 residues. The V gene end was trimmed by 2 bases and the J gene end by 5 bases; junction bases not matched to a gene: 3. The CDR3 DNA is TGTGCCAGCTCACCAGACGACAGGGACGAGCAGTACTTC. Amino acids: CASSPDDRDEQYF.

This clone was recorded a few times. V is TRBV19 and J is TRBJ1-3; possibly TRBD1 for D (5 bases). CDR3 length equals 15 residues. Per the germline V gene, CDR1 is LNHDA and CDR2 is SQIVND (reference sequence). V was trimmed by 5 bases and J by 1 base, leaving 12 bases between them. CDR3 amino acids: CASSPDRESGNTIYF. The CDR3 nucleotides are TGTGCCAGTAGTCCCGACAGAGAGTCTGGAAACACCATATATTTT.

J is TRBJ2-7 and V is TRBV6-5; TRBD1 is a possible D gene (5 bases). The CDR3 runs 14 residues. The germline gives CDR1 MNHEY, CDR2 SVGAGI. Trimming cost V 5 bases and J 1 base, with 12 bases left between them. This CDR3 reads CASSRDSLSYEQYF. In nucleotides, the CDR3 is TGTGCCAGCAGTCGCGACAGCTTATCCTACGAGCAGTACTTC.

V usage is TRBV19 and J usage is TRBJ2-3, with 10 bases identical to TRBD2. This CDR3 is 14 amino acids long. After removal of 6 bases from V and 4 bases from J, the junction contained 4 bases not matched to a gene. Germline loops: CDR1 LNHDA, CDR2 SQIVND (reference sequence). In DNA, the CDR3 is TGTGCCAGTAGGGGACTAGCGAGGGCAGATACGCAGTATTTT. This gives the protein CASRGLARADTQYF.

The V call is TRBV4-1, the J call TRBJ2-5, with 10 bases lining up with TRBD2. The CDR3 is 19 amino acids. V was clipped by 0 bases and J by 5 bases; unmatched bases: 15. Germline assignment: CDR1 MGHRA and CDR2 YSYEKL. CDR3 sequence: CASSQDPATSGSSSETQYF. DNA for the CDR3: TGCGCCAGCAGCCAAGATCCTGCGACTAGCGGGTCATCGTCGGAGACCCAGTACTTC.

The chain recombines TRBV4-1 with TRBJ2-1; TRBD2 matches at 8 bases. The CDR3 covers 17 residues. V shed 3 bases, J shed 0 bases, and the junction held 7 bases outside the gene matches. CDR1 is MGHRA and CDR2 is YSYEKL in the germline V gene. CDR3 sequence reads: CASSHGTGTSSYNEQFF. In DNA, the CDR3 is TGCGCCAGCAGCCACGGTACCGGGACTAGCTCCTACAATGAGCAGTTCTTC.

V and J are TRBV29-1 and TRBJ1-1; D unresolved. Per germline, CDR1 SQVTM and CDR2 ANQGSEA. V was trimmed by 0 bases and J by 0 bases, leaving 11 bases between them. This CDR3 is 15 amino acids long. The CDR3 loop is CSVEDRAALNTEAFF. The CDR3 nucleotides read TGCAGCGTTGAAGATAGGGCAGCCTTGAACACTGAAGCTTTCTTT.

This clone has a single count. The rearrangement links TRBV19 to TRBJ2-7, with D possibly matching TRBD1 (5 bases). V was cut by 1 base and J by 2 bases, with 9 bases left in between. Germline V gives CDR1 LNHDA, CDR2 SQIVND (reference sequence). This CDR3 has 14 residues. The CDR3 coding sequence is TGTGCCAGTAGTATAGGAACCAGGGCCTACGAGCAGTACTTC. Translation: CASSIGTRAYEQYF. The full variable domain, rest sourced from reference TRBV19 and TRBJ2-7, is DGGITQSPKYLFRKEGQNVTLSCEQNLNHDAMYWYRQDPGQGLRLIYYSQIVNDFQKGDIAEGYSVSREKKESFPLTVTSAQKNPTAFYLCASSIGTRAYEQYFGPGTRLTVT.

The chain has TRBV7-7 and TRBJ2-1, with D perhaps being TRBD1 or TRBD2 (5 bases each). The CDR3 totals 13 residues. The V end was cut by 5 bases, the J end by 4 bases, with 9 bases between. Germline-derived CDR1 and CDR2 are SSHAT and FNYEAQ (reference sequence). The CDR3 DNA reads TGTGCCAGCAGCCCGGGACGATACAATGAGCAGTTCTTC. It is translated as CASSPGRYNEQFF.

The rearrangement joins TRBV7-3 to TRBJ1-1, with D tentatively TRBD1 (5 bases). V was trimmed by 4 bases and J by 1 base, leaving 10 bases between them. The CDR3 spans 14 residues. Germline V gives CDR1 SGHTA, CDR2 FQGTGA. CDR3 nucleotide sequence: TGTGCCAGCAGCTCCCGCGGGGGGAACACTGAAGCTTTCTTT. Encoded protein: CASSSRGGNTEAFF.

This clone was picked up a small number of times. The chain joins TRBV12-5 to TRBJ2-1, with D possibly TRBD1 on 6 matching bases. The ends were cut back, 9 bases at V and 7 bases at J, with 19 bases in the middle. This CDR3 region has 14 residues. The germline gives CDR1 LGHNT, CDR2 FRNRAP. The DNA of the CDR3 is TGTGCTAGCAAACCTCGGGACAATCCTAATGAGCAGTTCTTC. Amino acid sequence: CASKPRDNPNEQFF.

The J gene is TRBJ1-2, the V gene TRBV24-1, with D unclear. The CDR3 sequence is 15 residues long. V was cut by 0 bases and J by 7 bases, with 14 bases left in between. Germline CDR1 KGHDR, CDR2 SFDVKD. The CDR3 DNA reads TGTGCCACCAGTGATTTGAGGGTATGGGTCTCTGGCTACACCTTC. It specifies CATSDLRVWVSGYTF.

V gene TRBV7-9 combines with J gene TRBJ1-5; a weak D match, TRBD1 (6 bases). CDR3 size: 15 residues. Germline CDR1 SEHNR, CDR2 FQNEAQ (reference sequence). The germline V and J ends were trimmed by 1 base and 5 bases, with 12 bases remaining between them. The CDR3 bases are TGTGCCAGCAGCTTAGACGAGACAGGCCATCAGCCCCAGCATTTT. Residues: CASSLDETGHQPQHF.

This chain joins TRBV7-2 and TRBJ1-1; D is ambiguous. Trimming shortened V by 1 base and J by 5 bases, and 17 bases separated the two germline ends. Germline CDR1 is SGHTA and CDR2 is FQGNSA. This CDR3 region has 16 residues. This CDR3 is CASSLVGVPRLTEAFF. In nucleotides, the CDR3 is TGTGCCAGCAGCTTAGTTGGGGTCCCTCGGTTGACTGAAGCTTTCTTT. Using reference TRBV7-2 and TRBJ1-1 for the parts outside the CDR3, the full variable domain is GAGVSQSPSNKVTEKGKDVELRCDPISGHTALYWYRQSLGQGLEFLIYFQGNSAPDKSGLPSDRFSAERTGGSVSTLTIQRTQQEDSAVYLCASSLVGVPRLTEAFFGQGTRLTVV.

The chain joins TRBV4-3 to TRBJ1-2; unclear D gene. The CDR3 spans 17 residues. V shed 1 base and J shed 0 bases, with 15 bases lying between them. CDR1 is LGHNA, CDR2 YSLEER, per germline. The CDR3 nucleotides read TGCGCCAGCAGCCAAGTTGGCATGACTGGGGCTAACTATGGCTACACCTTC. It translates to CASSQVGMTGANYGYTF.